The 23 T cell receptor beta chains below all came from one sample that was sequenced in a study of T cell repertoires in ileal Crohn's disease. Data came from immunoSEQ multiplex PCR; TCRdb stores just in-frame clones and leaves some out. The sample yields around 9,000 clones, around 78% seen once. Input material: ileal tissue. The source is an adult with Crohn's disease.

The V and J genes are TRBV5-6 and TRBJ2-7, with D tentatively TRBD1 (5 bases). V lost 3 bases and J lost 2, with 9 bases in between. The CDR3 runs to 13 residues. Germline V lookup: CDR1 SGHDT, CDR2 YYEEEE. CDR3 residues: CASSWGRAYEQYF. The DNA of the CDR3 is TGTGCCAGCAGCTGGGGCCGGGCCTACGAGCAGTACTTC.

The chain uses TRBV27 and TRBJ2-3; 13 nucleotides line up with TRBD2. The CDR3 contains 14 residues. V lost 4 bases to trimming and J lost 5 bases; unmatched junction nucleotides: 0. Germline CDR1 and CDR2: MNHEY and SMNVEV (reference sequence). In DNA form, the CDR3 reads TGTGCCAGCAGTTGGACTAGCGGGAGAGATACGCAGTATTTT. Protein sequence: CASSWTSGRDTQYF.

This clone was observed a single time. The gene calls are TRBV20-1 and TRBJ2-5; D not resolved. Trimming cost V 4 bases and J 3 bases, with 6 bases left between them. The CDR3 loop spans 11 amino acids. Germline-derived CDR1 and CDR2 are DFQATT and SNEGSKA (reference sequence). In DNA, the CDR3 is TGCAGTGCTATAATAAAAGAGACCCAGTACTTC. Its protein is CSAIIKETQYF.

By sample share, this clone is large. V gene TRBV7-9 combines with J gene TRBJ2-5; D gene uncertain. The CDR3 consists of 11 residues. Germline V CDR1 and CDR2: SEHNR, FQNEAQ (reference sequence). Trimming left V 4 bases short and J 2 bases short, with 2 bases between. The CDR3 loop is CASSSQETQYF. The CDR3, as DNA: TGTGCCAGCAGCTCACAAGAGACCCAGTACTTC.

This chain links TRBV6-5 with TRBJ2-7; 9 nucleotides line up with TRBD1. This CDR3 spans 13 amino acids. V shed 7 bases and J 5 bases; nucleotides not matched to a gene: 6. In germline, CDR1 is MNHEY, CDR2 SVGAGI. The chain's CDR3 is CASIGTGPNEQYF. The CDR3 DNA follows: TGTGCCAGCATCGGGACAGGGCCCAACGAGCAGTACTTC.

The gene calls are TRBV11-2 and TRBJ2-5; 9 nucleotides align to TRBD1. V lost 4 bases and J lost 4; bases outside the gene matches: 7. The CDR3 has 15 residues. CDR1 is SGHAT and CDR2 is FQNNGV in the germline V gene. The DNA for the CDR3 is TGTGCCAGCAGCTCTACAGGGGGCTTCAGAGAGACCCAGTACTTC. Protein sequence: CASSSTGGFRETQYF.

CDR3 protein: CASGQVSNYGYTF. The CDR3 nucleotides read TGTGCCAGTGGACAGGTATCAAACTATGGCTACACCTTC. This chain joins TRBV19 and TRBJ1-2; TRBD1 matches at 7 bases. The CDR3 consists of 13 residues. Looked up from germline, CDR1 is LNHDA and CDR2 is SQIVND (reference sequence). The V segment lost 8 bases and the J segment 2 bases; nucleotides outside the gene matches: 5.

This clone is labeled as large. The V and J genes are TRBV7-9 and TRBJ1-5; no firm D call. Germline CDR1 SEHNR, CDR2 FQNEAQ (reference sequence). The CDR3 runs to 13 residues. The V end was cut by 2 bases, the J end by 5 bases, with 7 bases between. CDR3 in amino acids: CASSLNRDQPQHF. The DNA of the CDR3 is TGTGCCAGCAGCTTAAATAGAGATCAGCCCCAGCATTTT. The full variable domain, its missing parts supplied by reference TRBV7-9 and TRBJ1-5, is DTGVSQNPRHKITKRGQNVTFRCDPISEHNRLYWYRQTLGQGPEFLTYFQNEAQLEKSRLLSDRFSAERPKGSFSTLEIQRTEQGDSAMYLCASSLNRDQPQHFGDGTRLSIL.

This rearrangement joins TRBV29-1 to TRBJ2-1; the D is unclear. In germline, CDR1 is SQVTM, CDR2 ANQGSEA. The CDR3 consists of 14 residues. Trimming left V 3 bases short and J 0 bases short, with 9 bases between. Here the CDR3 reads CSVDVVLSYNEQFF. DNA for the CDR3: TGCAGCGTTGATGTGGTACTCTCCTACAATGAGCAGTTCTTC.

The chain links TRBV30 to TRBJ2-1, with D hard to call. The CDR3 has 11 residues. V lost 2 bases, J lost 12 bases, and 11 bases lay in between. Germline V gene data show CDR1 as GTSNPN and CDR2 as SVGIG (reference sequence). The CDR3 DNA follows: TGTGCCTGGAGTTGGAGAGAGAGGCAGTTCTTC. Translating it yields CAWSWRERQFF.

By share, this clone counts as medium-sized. The J gene is TRBJ2-1, the V gene TRBV7-9; no clear D gene. The V end was cut by 5 bases, the J end by 8 bases, with 10 bases between. This CDR3 contains 12 residues. Germline CDR1 is SEHNR and CDR2 is FQNEAQ (reference sequence). The CDR3 sequence: CASSKTVDEQFF. The CDR3, as DNA: TGTGCCAGCAGCAAGACTGTCGATGAGCAGTTCTTC. The complete variable domain, with remaining parts taken from reference TRBV7-9 and TRBJ2-1, reads DTGVSQNPRHKITKRGQNVTFRCDPISEHNRLYWYRQTLGQGPEFLTYFQNEAQLEKSRLLSDRFSAERPKGSFSTLEIQRTEQGDSAMYLCASSKTVDEQFFGPGTRLTVL.

This clone has only a few counts. The chain couples TRBV2 to TRBJ1-6; 9 bases are a match to TRBD1. Per germline, CDR1 SNHLY and CDR2 FYNNEI. The J segment lost 6 bases and the V segment lost 3 bases, leaving 3 bases of the junction unmatched. There are 15 residues in the CDR3. CDR3 loop: CASSDMGQGNSPLHF. In DNA form, the CDR3 reads TGTGCCAGCAGTGACATGGGACAGGGTAATTCACCCCTCCACTTT.

The chain uses TRBV6-1 and TRBJ2-2, with 7 nucleotides matching TRBD1. J lost 4 bases, V lost 11 bases, and 4 bases had no gene match. Germline V lookup: CDR1 MNHNS, CDR2 SASEGT. The CDR3 has 12 residues. CDR3 region: CALGTVTGELFF. The CDR3 DNA reads TGTGCCCTAGGGACAGTCACCGGGGAGCTGTTTTTT.

The chain employs TRBV5-6 and TRBJ2-7; 8 bases map to TRBD1. The germline CDR1 and CDR2 sequences are SGHDT and YYEEEE. Trimming cost V 0 bases and J 3 bases; bases outside gene matches: 8. This CDR3 is built from 16 residues. The CDR3 spells CASSLGFGTGFYEQYF. The CDR3 coding sequence is TGTGCCAGCAGCTTGGGGTTCGGGACAGGTTTCTACGAGCAGTACTTC.

This clone was recorded a few times. The V and J genes are TRBV19 and TRBJ2-5, with 8 bases that match TRBD1. CDR1 and CDR2 (germline): LNHDA, SQIVND (reference sequence). CDR3 length equals 16 residues. Unmatched junction bases numbered 10, after V lost 2 bases and J lost 5 bases. The DNA of the CDR3 is TGTGCCAGTAGTATAAAAAGGACAGGGCACGGGGAGACCCAGTACTTC. As protein: CASSIKRTGHGETQYF.

The chain carries TRBV15 and TRBJ1-1; D is possibly TRBD1 (6 bases). CDR1 and CDR2 from the germline V gene are LNHNV and YYDKDF (reference sequence). The CDR3 runs 16 residues. V dropped 0 bases and J dropped 5 bases, with 16 bases sitting between them. The chain's CDR3 is CATSRELTGLGTEAFF. The CDR3 DNA reads as TGTGCCACCAGCAGAGAACTAACAGGGCTAGGTACTGAAGCTTTCTTT.

In this sample, this clone turned up a few times. This chain connects TRBV9 to TRBJ2-7; tentatively, D is TRBD1 (6 bases). Per the germline V gene, CDR1 is SGDLS and CDR2 is YYNGEE. The CDR3 spans 14 residues. V shed 0 bases and J shed 2 bases, with 9 bases lying between them. CDR3 DNA sequence: TGTGCCAGCAGCGTAGGGACAGAGCCCTACGAGCAGTACTTC. Translation: CASSVGTEPYEQYF.

This sequence joins TRBV10-3 and TRBJ1-2; 7 bases map to TRBD1. The CDR3 spans 12 residues. Per germline, CDR1 ENHRY and CDR2 SYGVKD. The trim removed 5 bases at V and 6 bases at J, leaving 3 bases unmatched. CDR3 residues: CAISLQGDGYTF. As DNA, the CDR3 is TGTGCCATCAGTCTTCAGGGGGATGGCTACACCTTC.

This rearrangement joins TRBV9 to TRBJ2-5; 9 bases map to TRBD2. The CDR3 is 15 amino acids. Per germline, CDR1 SGDLS and CDR2 YYNGEE. Germline trimming cut 4 bases from V and 1 base from J; bases unmatched to any gene: 5. Here the CDR3 DNA reads TGTGCCAGCAGCATTACTAGCGGGCCCCAAGAGACCCAGTACTTC. Its translation: CASSITSGPQETQYF. The variable domain in full, completed from reference TRBV9 and TRBJ2-5, reads DSGVTQTPKHLITATGQRVTLRCSPRSGDLSVYWYQQSLDQGLQFLIQYYNGEERAKGNILERFSAQQFPDLHSELNLSSLELGDSALYFCASSITSGPQETQYFGPGTRLLVL.

The chain combines TRBV11-2 with TRBJ2-7; the match to TRBD1 covers 9 bases. V lost 5 bases, J lost 6 bases, and 5 bases stayed unmatched. CDR1 and CDR2 (germline): SGHAT, FQNNGV. The CDR3 is 13 residues long. The CDR3 region is CASSRGTGSEQYF. Written as DNA, the CDR3 is TGTGCCAGCAGCAGAGGGACAGGGAGCGAGCAGTACTTC. The whole variable domain, remainder taken from reference TRBV11-2 and TRBJ2-7, is EAGVAQSPRYKIIEKRQSVAFWCNPISGHATLYWYQQILGQGPKLLIQFQNNGVVDDSQLPKDRFSAERLKGVDSTLKIQPAKLEDSAVYLCASSRGTGSEQYFGPGTRLTVT.

This clone was seen a few times. The V gene is TRBV30, the J gene TRBJ1-1; no reliable D call. Germline lookup yields CDR1 GTSNPN and CDR2 SVGIG (reference sequence). The CDR3 contains 11 residues. V was pared by 7 bases and J by 5 bases, with 11 bases between. CDR3 amino acids: CASIPGTEAFF. The DNA for the CDR3 is TGTGCCTCGATCCCCGGGACTGAAGCTTTCTTT. The complete variable domain, with remaining parts taken from reference TRBV30 and TRBJ1-1, reads SQTIHQWPATLVQPVGSPLSLECTVEGTSNPNLYWYRQAAGRGLQLLFYSVGIGQISSEVPQNLSASRPQDRQFILSSKKLLLSDSGFYLCASIPGTEAFFGQGTRLTVV.

The chain carries TRBV5-4 and TRBJ1-6, with 10 positions matching TRBD1. Per the germline V gene, CDR1 is SGHNT and CDR2 is YYREEE (reference sequence). The trim removed 3 bases at V and 7 bases at J, leaving 1 base unmatched. The CDR3 is 14 amino acids. The CDR3 DNA follows: TGTGCCAGCAGCTCGGACAGGGGGAATTCACCCCTCCACTTT. Translated: CASSSDRGNSPLHF.

This clone has only one observation. This chain joins TRBV6-1 and TRBJ2-1, with TRBD2 as a possible D gene (6 bases). The length of the CDR3 is 15 residues. The V end lost 0 bases, the J end lost 0 bases, and 6 bases lay between the germline ends. Per the germline V gene, CDR1 is MNHNS and CDR2 is SASEGT. CDR3 sequence (DNA): TGTGCCAGCAGTGAAGCTAGCGGCTCCTACAATGAGCAGTTCTTC. It yields the protein CASSEASGSYNEQFF.